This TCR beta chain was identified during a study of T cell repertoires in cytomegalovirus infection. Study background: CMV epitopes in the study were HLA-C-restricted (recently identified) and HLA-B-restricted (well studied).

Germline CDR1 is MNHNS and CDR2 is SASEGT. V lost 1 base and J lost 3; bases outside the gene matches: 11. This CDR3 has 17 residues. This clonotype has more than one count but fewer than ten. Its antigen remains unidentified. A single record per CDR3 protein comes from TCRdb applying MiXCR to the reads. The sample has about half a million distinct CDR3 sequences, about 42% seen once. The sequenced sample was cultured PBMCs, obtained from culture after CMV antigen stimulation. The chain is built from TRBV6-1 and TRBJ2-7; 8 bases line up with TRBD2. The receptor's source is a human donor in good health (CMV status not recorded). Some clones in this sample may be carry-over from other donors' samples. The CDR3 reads CASSEEAASAGDYEQYF. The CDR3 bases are TGTGCCAGCAGTGAAGAAGCGGCGTCAGCGGGAGACTACGAGCAGTACTTC.